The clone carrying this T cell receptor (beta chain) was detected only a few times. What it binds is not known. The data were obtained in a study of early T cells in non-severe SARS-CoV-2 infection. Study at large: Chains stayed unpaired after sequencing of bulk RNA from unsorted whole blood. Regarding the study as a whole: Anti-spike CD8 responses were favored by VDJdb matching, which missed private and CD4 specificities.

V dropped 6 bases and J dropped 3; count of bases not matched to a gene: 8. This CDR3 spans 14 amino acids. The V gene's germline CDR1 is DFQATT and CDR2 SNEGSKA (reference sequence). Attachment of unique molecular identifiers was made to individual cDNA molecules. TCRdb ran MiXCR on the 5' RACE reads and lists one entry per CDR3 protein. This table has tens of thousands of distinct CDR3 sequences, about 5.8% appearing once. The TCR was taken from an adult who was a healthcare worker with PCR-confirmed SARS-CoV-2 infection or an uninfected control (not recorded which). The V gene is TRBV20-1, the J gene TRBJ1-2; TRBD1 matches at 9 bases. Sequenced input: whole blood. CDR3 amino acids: CSAQNRGRDYGYTF. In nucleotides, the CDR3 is TGCAGTGCACAAAACAGGGGGCGCGACTATGGCTACACCTTC.